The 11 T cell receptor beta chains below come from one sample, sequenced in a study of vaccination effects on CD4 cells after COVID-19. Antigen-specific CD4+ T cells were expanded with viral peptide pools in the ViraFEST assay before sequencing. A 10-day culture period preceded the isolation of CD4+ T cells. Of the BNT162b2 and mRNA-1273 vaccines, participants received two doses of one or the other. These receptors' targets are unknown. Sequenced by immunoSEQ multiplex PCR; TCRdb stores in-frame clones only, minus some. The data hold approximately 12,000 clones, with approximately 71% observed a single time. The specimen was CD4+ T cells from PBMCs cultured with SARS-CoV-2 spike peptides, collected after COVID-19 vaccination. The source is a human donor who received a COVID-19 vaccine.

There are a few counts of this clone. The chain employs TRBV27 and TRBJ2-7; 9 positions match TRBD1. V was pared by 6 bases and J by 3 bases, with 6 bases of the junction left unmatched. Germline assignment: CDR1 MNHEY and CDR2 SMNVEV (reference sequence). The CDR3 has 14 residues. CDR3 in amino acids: CASSQGQGFYEQYF. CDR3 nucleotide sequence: TGTGCCAGCAGCCAGGGACAGGGATTCTACGAGCAGTACTTC.

The CDR3 region has the DNA TGTGCCAGCAGCTTGGGCTGGACAGGGGGCAGGACTGAAGCTTTCTTT. Translated: CASSLGWTGGRTEAFF. The chain has TRBV5-6 and TRBJ1-1, with 11 bases that match TRBD1. The junction had 6 bases not matched to a gene; V was cut back by 0 bases and J by 5 bases. Per the germline V gene, CDR1 is SGHDT and CDR2 is YYEEEE. The CDR3 is made up of 16 amino acids. The full variable domain, in which reference TRBV5-6 and TRBJ1-1 provide the parts outside the CDR3, is DAGVTQSPTHLIKTRGQQVTLRCSPKSGHDTVSWYQQALGQGPQFIFQYYEEEERQRGNFPDRFSGHQFPNYSSELNVNALLLGDSALYLCASSLGWTGGRTEAFFGQGTRLTVV.

In DNA, the CDR3 is TGTGCCAGCAGTTTGACGGGGGACTATGGCTACACCTTC. Translation: CASSLTGDYGYTF. The rearrangement links TRBV28 to TRBJ1-2, with D perhaps TRBD1 (5 bases). The CDR3 sequence is 13 residues long. V lost 3 bases and J 3 bases, leaving 8 bases between the germline ends. Germline CDR1 reads MDHEN; CDR2 reads SYDVKM.

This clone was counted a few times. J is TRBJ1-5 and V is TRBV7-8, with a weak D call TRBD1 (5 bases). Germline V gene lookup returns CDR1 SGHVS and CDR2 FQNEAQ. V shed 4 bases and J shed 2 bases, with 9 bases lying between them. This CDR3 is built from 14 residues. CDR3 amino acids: CASSSTARNQPQHF. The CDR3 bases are TGTGCCAGCAGCTCGACAGCGCGCAATCAGCCCCAGCATTTT.

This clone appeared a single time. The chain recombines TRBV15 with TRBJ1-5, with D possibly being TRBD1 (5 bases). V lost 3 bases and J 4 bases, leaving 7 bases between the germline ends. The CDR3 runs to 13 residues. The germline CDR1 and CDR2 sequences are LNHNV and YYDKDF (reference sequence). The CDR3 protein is CATSSTGNQPQHF. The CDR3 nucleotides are TGTGCCACCAGCAGCACAGGTAATCAGCCCCAGCATTTT.

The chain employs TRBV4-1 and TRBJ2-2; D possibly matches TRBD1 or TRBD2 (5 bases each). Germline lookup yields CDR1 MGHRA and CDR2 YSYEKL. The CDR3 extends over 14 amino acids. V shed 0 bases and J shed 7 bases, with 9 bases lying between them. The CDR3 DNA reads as TGCGCCAGCAGCCAAGAAGGGACCCTCGGGGAGCTGTTTTTT. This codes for CASSQEGTLGELFF.

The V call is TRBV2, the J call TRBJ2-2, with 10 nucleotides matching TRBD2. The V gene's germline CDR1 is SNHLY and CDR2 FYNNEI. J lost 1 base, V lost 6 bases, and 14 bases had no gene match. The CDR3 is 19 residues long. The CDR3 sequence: CASSETFSRTSGNTGELFF. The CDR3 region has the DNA TGTGCCAGCAGCGAAACTTTTTCGAGGACTAGCGGGAACACCGGGGAGCTGTTTTTT. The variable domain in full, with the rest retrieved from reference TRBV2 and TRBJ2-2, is EPEVTQTPSHQVTQMGQEVILRCVPISNHLYFYWYRQILGQKVEFLVSFYNNEISEKSEIFDDQFSVERPDGSNFTLKIRSTKLEDSAMYFCASSETFSRTSGNTGELFFGEGSRLTVL.

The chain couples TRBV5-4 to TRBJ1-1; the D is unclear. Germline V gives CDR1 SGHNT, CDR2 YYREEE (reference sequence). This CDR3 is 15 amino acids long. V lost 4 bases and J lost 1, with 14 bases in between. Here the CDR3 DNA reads TGTGCCAGCAGCCTTGACCCGATGGGGAACACTGAAGCTTTCTTT. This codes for CASSLDPMGNTEAFF. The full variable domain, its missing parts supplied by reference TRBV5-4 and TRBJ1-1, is ETGVTQSPTHLIKTRGQQVTLRCSSQSGHNTVSWYQQALGQGPQFIFQYYREEENGRGNFPPRFSGLQFPNYSSELNVNALELDDSALYLCASSLDPMGNTEAFFGQGTRLTVV.

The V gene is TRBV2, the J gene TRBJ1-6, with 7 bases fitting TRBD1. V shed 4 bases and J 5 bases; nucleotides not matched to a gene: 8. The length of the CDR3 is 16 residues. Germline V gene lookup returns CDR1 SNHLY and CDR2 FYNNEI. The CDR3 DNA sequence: TGTGCCAGCAGTGTCTCAGGGGGGCCGGATAATTCACCCCTCCACTTT. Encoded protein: CASSVSGGPDNSPLHF.

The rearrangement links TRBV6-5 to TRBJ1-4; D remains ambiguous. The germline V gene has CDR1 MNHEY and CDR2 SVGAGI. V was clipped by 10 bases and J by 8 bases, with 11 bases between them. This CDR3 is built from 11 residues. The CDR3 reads CATRRNEKLFF. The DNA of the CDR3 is TGTGCCACTCGCCGGAACGAAAAACTGTTTTTT.

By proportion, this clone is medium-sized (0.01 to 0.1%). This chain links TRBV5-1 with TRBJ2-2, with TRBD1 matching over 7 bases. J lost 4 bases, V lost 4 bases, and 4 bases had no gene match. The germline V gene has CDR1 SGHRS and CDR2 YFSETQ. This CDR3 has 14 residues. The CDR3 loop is CASSPGTVTGELFF. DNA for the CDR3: TGCGCCAGCAGCCCAGGGACAGTCACCGGGGAGCTGTTTTTT.